Listed here are 29 T cell receptor beta chains from one sample, sequenced in a study of neurological immune-mediated disorders. TCRdb re-called the 5' RACE reads with MiXCR, one entry per CDR3 protein. The repertoire holds tens of thousands of distinct CDR3 sequences, roughly 5% seen once, with approximately 8.8% in the top ten. Sequencing was performed on CD4+ T cells from blood. The receptors were gathered from a young man in good health.

This clonotype was counted at least ten times. The chain joins TRBV6-2 or TRBV6-3 to TRBJ2-3; D tentatively reads TRBD1 or TRBD2 (5 bases each). The CDR3 runs to 13 residues. Germline-derived CDR1 and CDR2 are MNHEY and SVGEGT. V was pared by 0 bases and J by 5 bases, with 6 bases between. In nucleotides, the CDR3 is TGTGCCAGCAGTTACTCGGGGGTAGATACGCAGTATTTT. Amino acid sequence: CASSYSGVDTQYF.

This clonotype showed up many times. V and J are TRBV20-1 and TRBJ2-3, with 9 bases that match TRBD2. The junction had 13 bases not matched to a gene; V was cut back by 6 bases and J by 3 bases. The CDR3 is made up of 16 amino acids. The germline CDR1 and CDR2 sequences are DFQATT and SNEGSKA (reference sequence). This chain's CDR3 is CSAPHPTSGKTDTQYF. Here the CDR3 DNA reads TGCAGTGCCCCGCATCCGACTAGCGGTAAAACAGATACGCAGTATTTT.

This clonotype showed up many times. The chain combines TRBV10-3 with TRBJ2-7; 10 nucleotides line up with TRBD2. After removal of 0 bases from V and 3 bases from J, the junction contained 5 bases not matched to a gene. This CDR3 region has 16 residues. Germline V gives CDR1 ENHRY, CDR2 SYGVKD. The CDR3 DNA is TGTGCCATCAGTGAGTCGGACAGCGGGGGGGTCTACGAGCAGTACTTC. This encodes CAISESDSGGVYEQYF.

The V gene is TRBV12-3 or TRBV12-4, the J gene TRBJ2-7; 9 nucleotides line up with TRBD2. The junction had 10 bases not matched to a gene; V was cut back by 6 bases and J by 4 bases. There are 15 residues in the CDR3. CDR3 bases: TGTGCCAGCAGCCTCAGCGGGCGGGGGGGTTACGAGCAGTACTTC. This encodes CASSLSGRGGYEQYF.

Many counts were recorded for this clonotype. CDR3 in amino acids: CASSPPSNTEAFF. Written as DNA, the CDR3 is TGTGCCAGCTCACCCCCATCGAACACTGAAGCTTTCTTT. This chain uses TRBV18 with TRBJ1-1; D ambiguous. In germline, CDR1 is KGHSH, CDR2 LQKENI. Trimming shortened V by 3 bases and J by 1 base, and 6 bases separated the two germline ends. The CDR3 loop spans 13 amino acids.

This clonotype was counted many times. The chain uses TRBV12-3 or TRBV12-4 and TRBJ1-3, with 7 bases identical to TRBD1. V was clipped by 3 bases and J by 2 bases; unmatched bases: 7. This CDR3 is built from 16 residues. The CDR3 here is CASSFGFRGTGNTIYF. CDR3 nucleotides: TGTGCCAGCAGTTTCGGGTTCAGGGGGACTGGAAACACCATATATTTT.

This clonotype was found many times. This chain joins TRBV20-1 and TRBJ2-7, with TRBD2 matching 9 bases. V gave up 1 base and J gave up 6 bases; unmatched junction bases: 13. The CDR3 totals 16 residues. CDR1 DFQATT and CDR2 SNEGSKA come from the germline V gene (reference sequence). This chain's CDR3 is CSARVNRRGGQFEQYF. CDR3 nucleotide sequence: TGCAGTGCTAGAGTAAATAGGCGGGGGGGCCAATTCGAGCAGTACTTC.

This clonotype was counted ten times or more. The chain joins TRBV25-1 to TRBJ2-3; possibly TRBD1 for D (6 bases). This CDR3 spans 15 amino acids. CDR1 and CDR2 (germline): MGHDK, SYGVNS. V was cut by 6 bases and J by 0 bases, with 13 bases left in between. The CDR3 sequence is CASRRNRASTDTQYF. CDR3 DNA sequence: TGTGCCAGCAGGAGGAACAGGGCGAGCACAGATACGCAGTATTTT.

In its sample, this clonotype was seen many times. DNA for the CDR3: TGTGCCAGCAACCTCTGGAGGGACAGGGGTTTAAGCCAAGAGACCCAGTACTTC. Residues: CASNLWRDRGLSQETQYF. This chain joins TRBV3-1 and TRBJ2-5; TRBD1 matches 10 bases. Germline CDR1 LGHDT, CDR2 YNNKEL (reference sequence). The CDR3 loop spans 18 amino acids. V trimming: 7 bases; J trimming: 1 base; junction bases outside the gene matches: 15.

This clonotype came up many times. This chain links TRBV7-8 with TRBJ2-1, with D possibly matching TRBD2 (5 bases). Between the trimmed V and J ends, which lost 5 bases and 8 bases, there was a span of 13 bases. The CDR3 runs 13 residues. Germline CDR1 SGHVS, CDR2 FQNEAQ. CDR3 DNA: TGTGCCAGCAGCCCGATACTAGATCATGAGCAGTTCTTC. This codes for CASSPILDHEQFF.

At least ten counts were recorded for this clonotype. The J gene is TRBJ2-2, the V gene TRBV5-1, with D hard to call. Trimming took 4 bases from V and 4 from J, leaving 8 bases between them. The CDR3 extends over 13 amino acids. In germline, CDR1 is SGHRS, CDR2 YFSETQ. CDR3 in DNA: TGCGCCAGCAGCGGGGAAGGCACCGGGGAGCTGTTTTTT. Residues: CASSGEGTGELFF.

This clonotype has a count of ten or more. The chain uses TRBV5-1 and TRBJ1-1, with D tentatively TRBD1 (6 bases). The length of the CDR3 is 14 residues. In germline, CDR1 is SGHRS, CDR2 YFSETQ. V was cut by 3 bases and J by 1 base, with 10 bases left in between. The CDR3 DNA is TGCGCCAGCAGCTGGGGGACACCGAACACTGAAGCTTTCTTT. This encodes CASSWGTPNTEAFF.

This clonotype has ten or more counts. J is TRBJ1-2 and V is TRBV4-1; weak D call: TRBD1 (5 bases). The CDR3 loop spans 16 amino acids. V gave up 3 bases and J gave up 4 bases, with 18 bases separating them. From germline, CDR1 is MGHRA and CDR2 YSYEKL. CDR3 protein: CASSHRDGTFPYGYTF. CDR3 DNA sequence: TGCGCCAGCAGCCACCGGGACGGCACCTTCCCCTATGGCTACACCTTC.

This clonotype was observed many times. The chain combines TRBV5-1 with TRBJ2-2; no definite D call. The germline V gene has CDR1 SGHRS and CDR2 YFSETQ. V lost 4 bases to trimming and J lost 3 bases, with 10 bases between them. The length of the CDR3 is 14 residues. The CDR3: CASSPGQYTGELFF. Here the CDR3 DNA reads TGCGCCAGCAGCCCCGGGCAGTACACCGGGGAGCTGTTTTTT.

This clonotype was seen repeatedly, ten times or more. The chain is built from TRBV6-2 or TRBV6-3 and TRBJ2-3; D gene ambiguous. The CDR3 consists of 15 residues. V lost 2 bases and J lost 0, with 9 bases in between. Germline V lookup: CDR1 MNHEY, CDR2 SVGEGT. As DNA, the CDR3 is TGTGCCAGCAGTTACGACCGTTCTAGCACAGATACGCAGTATTTT. The encoded protein is CASSYDRSSTDTQYF.

Many counts were recorded for this clonotype. The rearrangement links TRBV2 to TRBJ1-1, with D possibly TRBD1 on 6 matching bases. CDR1 SNHLY and CDR2 FYNNEI come from the germline V gene. Trimming removed 8 bases from V and 3 bases from J, with 10 bases in between. CDR3 length equals 12 residues. The CDR3 coding sequence is TGTGCCAGCGTCCAGGGGTACACTGAAGCTTTCTTT. Protein product: CASVQGYTEAFF.

This clonotype has ten or more counts. The V gene is TRBV5-6, the J gene TRBJ2-3, with 8 bases aligning to TRBD1. The germline gives CDR1 SGHDT, CDR2 YYEEEE. The CDR3 sequence is 15 residues long. V shed 5 bases and J 1 base; nucleotides not matched to a gene: 6. Here the CDR3 reads CASRLQGAGTDTQYF. The CDR3 DNA reads TGTGCCAGCAGATTGCAGGGGGCTGGCACAGATACGCAGTATTTT.

The sample holds many counts of this clonotype. The chain joins TRBV5-1 to TRBJ2-7; TRBD1 might be the D (6 bases). This CDR3 spans 13 amino acids. Germline-derived CDR1 and CDR2 are SGHRS and YFSETQ. Between the trimmed V and J ends, which lost 4 bases and 6 bases, there was a span of 14 bases. CDR3 bases: TGCGCCAGCAGCCCCGGGACAAATGGCGAGCAGTACTTC. It translates to CASSPGTNGEQYF.

There are many counts of this clonotype. The chain joins TRBV5-6 to TRBJ1-2, with 7 bases fitting TRBD1. The CDR3 has 14 residues. V was clipped by 0 bases and J by 4 bases; unmatched bases: 3. CDR1 and CDR2 (germline): SGHDT, YYEEEE. The CDR3 loop reads CASSLGDRVYGYTF. The CDR3 nucleotides are TGTGCCAGCAGCTTGGGTGACAGGGTCTATGGCTACACCTTC.

This clonotype has a handful of counts. The genes are TRBV7-6 and TRBJ1-2, with D tentatively TRBD1 (5 bases). The V gene lost 1 base and the J gene lost 5 bases, with 11 bases spanning the gap. CDR1 SGHVS and CDR2 FNYEAQ come from the germline V gene. The CDR3 spans 14 residues. CDR3 coding DNA: TGTGCCAGCAGCTTAGATGCGGGACCGTATGGCTACACCTTC. This sequence encodes CASSLDAGPYGYTF.

This clonotype showed up many times. The chain is built from TRBV20-1 and TRBJ1-1; 8 bases map to TRBD1. Germline CDR1 reads DFQATT; CDR2 reads SNEGSKA (reference sequence). With 0 bases clipped from V and 1 base from J, the junction kept 10 bases outside the gene matches. The CDR3 has 17 amino acids. CDR3 nucleotide sequence: TGCAGTGCTAGAGACAGGGGGCGTGTTCAGGAGAACACTGAAGCTTTCTTT. Its translation is CSARDRGRVQENTEAFF.

At least ten counts were recorded for this clonotype. V is TRBV5-1 and J is TRBJ1-1; perhaps TRBD1 as D (6 bases). With 4 bases removed from V and 0 bases from J, the gap between germline ends came to 13 bases. Germline CDR1 reads SGHRS; CDR2 reads YFSETQ. This CDR3 is 15 amino acids long. Written as DNA, the CDR3 is TGCGCCAGCAGCGGGGGAGGGGGAATGAACACTGAAGCTTTCTTT. Translation: CASSGGGGMNTEAFF.

This clonotype has a count of ten or more. The chain carries TRBV5-6 and TRBJ2-5; 7 bases align to TRBD2. Trimming cost V 4 bases and J 3 bases; bases outside gene matches: 6. The CDR3 covers 14 residues. Germline V gives CDR1 SGHDT, CDR2 YYEEEE. The CDR3 spells CASSMGDYKETQYF. In DNA form, the CDR3 reads TGTGCCAGCAGCATGGGGGACTATAAAGAGACCCAGTACTTC. The whole variable domain, filled in from reference TRBV5-6 and TRBJ2-5, reads DAGVTQSPTHLIKTRGQQVTLRCSPKSGHDTVSWYQQALGQGPQFIFQYYEEEERQRGNFPDRFSGHQFPNYSSELNVNALLLGDSALYLCASSMGDYKETQYFGPGTRLLVL.

This clonotype was recorded many times. The chain employs TRBV7-2 and TRBJ1-4, with D tentatively TRBD1 (6 bases). CDR1 SGHTA and CDR2 FQGNSA come from the germline V gene. CDR3 length equals 13 residues. Trimming pared 2 bases from V and 7 bases from J, leaving 8 bases between. This CDR3 is CASSLQDSEKLFF. The DNA of the CDR3 is TGTGCCAGCAGCTTACAGGACAGTGAAAAACTGTTTTTT.

This rearrangement joins TRBV5-6 to TRBJ1-1; unclear D gene. V gave up 3 bases and J gave up 6 bases, with 9 bases separating them. The CDR3 covers 12 residues. CDR1 and CDR2 from the germline V gene are SGHDT and YYEEEE. CDR3 loop: CASSSGTPEAFF. In DNA form, the CDR3 reads TGTGCCAGCAGCTCGGGCACCCCTGAAGCTTTCTTT.

This clonotype showed up many times. The chain carries TRBV5-1 and TRBJ1-2; D is perhaps TRBD1 (5 bases). The CDR3 length is 13 residues. V lost 4 bases and J 6 bases, leaving 13 bases between the germline ends. In germline, CDR1 is SGHRS, CDR2 YFSETQ. The CDR3 nucleotides are TGCGCCAGCAGCGGCTGGGGGGGGGATGGCTACACCTTC. Translation: CASSGWGGDGYTF.

This clonotype has a count of ten or more. The CDR3 sequence: CASSALAGGTGELFF. The DNA for the CDR3 is TGTGCCAGCAGTGCTCTAGCGGGGGGCACCGGGGAGCTGTTTTTT. The chain uses TRBV2 and TRBJ2-2; 11 bases match TRBD2. J was trimmed by 4 bases and V by 4 bases; bases with no gene match: 2. Germline lookup yields CDR1 SNHLY and CDR2 FYNNEI. This CDR3 has 15 residues. Looking up the rest from reference TRBV2 and TRBJ2-2 gives the full variable domain: EPEVTQTPSHQVTQMGQEVILRCVPISNHLYFYWYRQILGQKVEFLVSFYNNEISEKSEIFDDQFSVERPDGSNFTLKIRSTKLEDSAMYFCASSALAGGTGELFFGEGSRLTVL.

This clonotype was detected ten times or more. V usage is TRBV20-1 and J usage is TRBJ2-3, with D hard to call. The CDR3 totals 15 residues. V lost 1 base and J lost 1, with 12 bases in between. Germline CDR1 DFQATT, CDR2 SNEGSKA (reference sequence). The chain's CDR3 is CSARVGRIGTDTQYF. DNA for the CDR3: TGCAGTGCTAGAGTGGGTAGGATTGGCACAGATACGCAGTATTTT.

This clonotype was found many times. The chain joins TRBV3-1 to TRBJ2-3; D gene unclear. This CDR3 is built from 12 residues. V was clipped by 4 bases and J by 5 bases, with 7 bases between them. Germline V gene sequence: CDR1 LGHDT, CDR2 YNNKEL (reference sequence). DNA for the CDR3: TGTGCCAGCAGCCCTCACGGAGATACGCAGTATTTT. Protein product: CASSPHGDTQYF.